The 13 T cell receptor beta chains below all came from one sample that was sequenced in a study of control samples from healthy donors and cancer patients. Clones were read by immunoSEQ multiplex PCR, and TCRdb kept only the in-frame ones, dropping some. The sample records under 100,000 clones, approximately 93% being singletons. Sequencing was performed on blood. The source is a woman in her twenties or thirties in good health.

This clone turned up a few times. This sequence joins TRBV3-1 (or the pseudogene TRBV3-2) and TRBJ2-1; 10 bases match TRBD2. With 4 bases clipped from V and 3 bases from J, the junction kept 6 bases outside the gene matches. This CDR3 is 16 amino acids long. Germline V gene data show CDR1 as LGHDT and CDR2 as YNNKEL (reference sequence). The CDR3 protein is CASSPRKRGGYNEQFF. The CDR3 DNA reads TGTGCCAGCAGCCCTCGTAAGCGGGGGGGCTACAATGAGCAGTTCTTC.

The J gene is TRBJ2-7, the V gene TRBV9; 7 nucleotides line up with TRBD2. The germline CDR1 and CDR2 sequences are SGDLS and YYNGEE. Losses at the gene ends were 2 bases for V and 4 bases for J; bases not matched to a gene: 3. The CDR3 runs to 13 residues. The CDR3 DNA is TGTGCCAGCAGCGTCAATAGCGGGTACGAGCAGTACTTC. Its protein is CASSVNSGYEQYF. Filled out from reference TRBV9 and TRBJ2-7, the complete variable domain reads DSGVTQTPKHLITATGQRVTLRCSPRSGDLSVYWYQQSLDQGLQFLIQYYNGEERAKGNILERFSAQQFPDLHSELNLSSLELGDSALYFCASSVNSGYEQYFGPGTRLTVT.

This sequence joins TRBV5-1 and TRBJ2-7; D possibly corresponds to TRBD2 (6 bases). Between the trimmed V and J ends, which lost 2 bases and 3 bases, there was a span of 18 bases. The germline gives CDR1 SGHRS, CDR2 YFSETQ. CDR3 length equals 16 residues. In nucleotides, the CDR3 is TGCGCCAGCAGCTTTATCGGCCCTCGGGGGAGCTACGAGCAGTACTTC. Amino acid sequence: CASSFIGPRGSYEQYF.

The rearrangement uses TRBV3-1 (or the pseudogene TRBV3-2) and TRBJ1-3; 7 bases match TRBD1. The CDR3 is 16 amino acids. Germline V gene sequence: CDR1 LGHDT, CDR2 YNNKEL (reference sequence). Losses at the gene ends were 1 base for V and 3 bases for J; bases not matched to a gene: 6. This CDR3 reads CASSQGWDSYGNTIYF. CDR3 DNA: TGTGCCAGCAGCCAAGGTTGGGACAGTTATGGAAACACCATATATTTT.

The chain employs TRBV3-1 (or the pseudogene TRBV3-2) and TRBJ1-6; D might be TRBD1 (6 bases). Looked up from germline, CDR1 is LGHDT and CDR2 is YNNKEL (reference sequence). The CDR3 loop spans 16 amino acids. V dropped 3 bases and J dropped 0 bases, with 9 bases sitting between them. The DNA of the CDR3 is TGTGCCAGCAGCCATTCCAGGGGCTCCTATAATTCACCCCTCCACTTT. Protein: CASSHSRGSYNSPLHF.

The chain couples TRBV6-6 to TRBJ1-5, with TRBD1 as a possible D gene (6 bases). From germline, CDR1 is MNHNY and CDR2 SVGAGI (reference sequence). This CDR3 contains 14 residues. V lost 4 bases and J lost 5, with 12 bases in between. The CDR3, as DNA: TGTGCCAGCAGTTTCCACAGGGTCCATCAGCCCCAGCATTTT. This encodes CASSFHRVHQPQHF.

The V gene is TRBV10-3, the J gene TRBJ1-3, with D possibly matching TRBD1 (6 bases). The germline V and J ends were trimmed by 8 bases and 3 bases, with 20 bases remaining between them. The germline V gene has CDR1 ENHRY and CDR2 SYGVKD. The CDR3 is 16 amino acids. Here the CDR3 DNA reads TGTGCCATCCTCATCACCGGGGGCAGGAATGGAAACACCATATATTTT. The encoded protein is CAILITGGRNGNTIYF.

This rearrangement joins TRBV6-5 to TRBJ2-7; no clear D gene. V shed 4 bases and J shed 2 bases, with 12 bases lying between them. The CDR3 has 14 amino acids. CDR1 and CDR2 (germline): MNHEY, SVGAGI. CDR3 DNA sequence: TGTGCCAGCAGTTCACCACCAGAGGCCTACGAGCAGTACTTC. Translation: CASSSPPEAYEQYF.

The gene calls are TRBV28 and TRBJ1-2, with D maybe TRBD1 (5 bases). The CDR3 has 13 amino acids. V lost 6 bases, J lost 4 bases, and 12 bases lay in between. Germline V gene lookup returns CDR1 MDHEN and CDR2 SYDVKM. CDR3 region: CASSRGQIYGYTF. CDR3 nucleotides: TGTGCCAGCAGCCGTGGACAAATCTATGGCTACACCTTC.

This chain connects TRBV10-3 to TRBJ2-3; TRBD1 or TRBD2 may be the D gene (5 bases each). Deletions cut 6 bases from V and 7 bases from J, with 17 bases between. This CDR3 spans 14 amino acids. CDR1 and CDR2 (germline): ENHRY, SYGVKD. Here the CDR3 DNA reads TGTGCCATCAGACCCTTTAGAGGGGCAAATACGCAGTATTTT. This sequence encodes CAIRPFRGANTQYF.

V is TRBV24-1 and J is TRBJ1-1; maybe TRBD1 (5 bases). The germline V gene has CDR1 KGHDR and CDR2 SFDVKD. V lost 10 bases and J lost 4, with 15 bases in between. The length of the CDR3 is 13 residues. CDR3 in DNA: TGTGCCACACAGGTTACGGGGGGCACTGAAGCTTTCTTT. Its protein product is CATQVTGGTEAFF.

This chain links TRBV2 with TRBJ2-2; tentatively, D is TRBD1 (5 bases). CDR1 and CDR2 from the germline V gene are SNHLY and FYNNEI. The CDR3 is 15 residues long. Trimming removed 2 bases from V and 3 bases from J, with 10 bases in between. CDR3: CASSEIGRDTGELFF. The CDR3 nucleotides are TGTGCCAGCAGTGAAATTGGCAGGGACACCGGGGAGCTGTTTTTT.

The genes are TRBV5-5 and TRBJ1-4, with D unresolved. This CDR3 region has 16 residues. Trimming stripped 0 bases from V and 4 bases from J, with 13 bases between. Per germline, CDR1 SGHKS and CDR2 YYEKEE (reference sequence). DNA for the CDR3: TGTGCCAGCAGCTTGGGGCAACAGCCAGATAATGAAAAACTGTTTTTT. This codes for CASSLGQQPDNEKLFF.